One and the same sample provided the 3 T cell receptor beta chains below, sequenced in a study of OX40 agonist ivuxolimab in advanced cancers. Data came from immunoSEQ multiplex PCR; TCRdb stores just in-frame clones and leaves some out. This sample carries around 60,000 clones, about 90% of them seen once, and the ten largest clones take 25%. Specimen: CD4+ or CD8+ T cells sorted from blood, collected in a trial of the OX40 agonist ivuxolimab. All receptors come from an adult with an advanced solid tumor such as melanoma, head and neck, liver or kidney cancer.

This clone showed up just a few times. The V call is TRBV4-1, the J call TRBJ2-7; weak D call: TRBD1 (6 bases). This CDR3 is built from 15 residues. Trimming stripped 4 bases from V and 4 bases from J, with 17 bases between. CDR1 is MGHRA, CDR2 YSYEKL, per germline. As DNA, the CDR3 is TGCGCCAGCAGCCGGCTACAGGGAGAGGGGTACGAGCAGTACTTC. This codes for CASSRLQGEGYEQYF.

The chain links TRBV10-3 to TRBJ2-7, with TRBD2 matching 10 bases. V lost 4 bases, J lost 4 bases, and 10 bases stayed unmatched. CDR3 size: 16 residues. The germline gives CDR1 ENHRY, CDR2 SYGVKD. In DNA, the CDR3 is TGTGCCATCAGTGGGACTGGACTAGCGGCCATGTACGAGCAGTACTTC. Translating gives CAISGTGLAAMYEQYF.

The chain is built from TRBV5-1 and TRBJ2-7, with 7 bases matching TRBD1. CDR1 and CDR2 from the germline V gene are SGHRS and YFSETQ. The CDR3 sequence is 15 residues long. V dropped 4 bases and J dropped 0; count of bases not matched to a gene: 7. As DNA, the CDR3 is TGCGCCAGCAGCGGAACGACAGGGCCCTCCTACGAGCAGTACTTC. It encodes CASSGTTGPSYEQYF.